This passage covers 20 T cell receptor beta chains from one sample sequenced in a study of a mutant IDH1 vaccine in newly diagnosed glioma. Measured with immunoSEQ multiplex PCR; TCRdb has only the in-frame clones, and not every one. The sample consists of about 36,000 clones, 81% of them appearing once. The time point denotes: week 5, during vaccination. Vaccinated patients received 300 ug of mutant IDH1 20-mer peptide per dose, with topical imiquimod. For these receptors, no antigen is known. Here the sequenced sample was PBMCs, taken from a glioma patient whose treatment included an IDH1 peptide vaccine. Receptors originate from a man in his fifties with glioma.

The CDR3 loop reads CASSNRGTNEKLFF. As DNA, the CDR3 is TGTGCCAGCAGCAATCGCGGAACTAATGAAAAACTGTTTTTT. The rearrangement uses TRBV5-6 and TRBJ1-4, with D hard to call. Looked up from germline, CDR1 is SGHDT and CDR2 is YYEEEE. The CDR3 is 14 amino acids. Trimming took off 4 bases at V and 1 base at J, with 8 bases between the two ends.

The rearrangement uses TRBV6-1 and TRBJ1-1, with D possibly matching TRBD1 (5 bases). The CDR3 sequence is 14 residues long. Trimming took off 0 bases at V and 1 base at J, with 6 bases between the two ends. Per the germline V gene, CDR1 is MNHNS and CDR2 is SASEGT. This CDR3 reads CASSEAGGNTEAFF. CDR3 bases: TGTGCCAGCAGTGAAGCGGGGGGGAACACTGAAGCTTTCTTT.

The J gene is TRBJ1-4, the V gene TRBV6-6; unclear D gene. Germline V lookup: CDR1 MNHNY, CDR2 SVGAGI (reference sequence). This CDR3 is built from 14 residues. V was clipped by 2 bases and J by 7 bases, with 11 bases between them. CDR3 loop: CASSYEGMREKLFF. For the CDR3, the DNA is TGTGCCAGCAGTTACGAAGGGATGCGTGAAAAACTGTTTTTT.

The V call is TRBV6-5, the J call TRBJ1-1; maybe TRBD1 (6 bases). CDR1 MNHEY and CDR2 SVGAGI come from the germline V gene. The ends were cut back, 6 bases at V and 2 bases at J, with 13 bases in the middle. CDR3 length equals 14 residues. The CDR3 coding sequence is TGTGCCAGCAGACACAGGGTACAAAACACTGAAGCTTTCTTT. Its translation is CASRHRVQNTEAFF.

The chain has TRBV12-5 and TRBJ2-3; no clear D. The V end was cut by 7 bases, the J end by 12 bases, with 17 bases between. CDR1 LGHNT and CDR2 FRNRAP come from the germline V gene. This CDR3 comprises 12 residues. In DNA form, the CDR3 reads TGTGCTAGTGCCCCCCAAGGGCAAGTCCAGTATTTT. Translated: CASAPQGQVQYF.

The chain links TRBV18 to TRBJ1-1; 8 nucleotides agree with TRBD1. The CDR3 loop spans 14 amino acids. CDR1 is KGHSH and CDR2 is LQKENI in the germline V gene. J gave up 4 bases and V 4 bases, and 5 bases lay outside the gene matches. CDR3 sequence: CASSRGQDFTEAFF. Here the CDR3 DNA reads TGTGCCAGCTCACGGGGACAGGACTTCACTGAAGCTTTCTTT.

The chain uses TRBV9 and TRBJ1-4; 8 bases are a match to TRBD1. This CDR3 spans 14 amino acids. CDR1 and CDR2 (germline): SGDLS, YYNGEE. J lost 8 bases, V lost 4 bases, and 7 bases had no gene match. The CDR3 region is CASSPRTGSEKLFF. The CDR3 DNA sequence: TGTGCCAGCAGCCCCCGGACAGGGTCGGAAAAACTGTTTTTT.

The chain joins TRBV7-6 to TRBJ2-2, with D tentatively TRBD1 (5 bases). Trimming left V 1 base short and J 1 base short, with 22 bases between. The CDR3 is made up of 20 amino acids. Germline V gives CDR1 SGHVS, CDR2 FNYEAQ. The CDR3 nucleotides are TGTGCCAGCAGCTTAGTCAATAAGGGGTCAAGGGGCGTGAACACCGGGGAGCTGTTTTTT. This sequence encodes CASSLVNKGSRGVNTGELFF.

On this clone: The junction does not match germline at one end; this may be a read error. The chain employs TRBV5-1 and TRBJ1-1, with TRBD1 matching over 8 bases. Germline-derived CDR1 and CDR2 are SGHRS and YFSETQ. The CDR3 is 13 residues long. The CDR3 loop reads CAGSLTGDTEAFF. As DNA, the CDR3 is TGCGCCGGCAGCTTGACAGGGGACACTGAAGCTTTCTTT.

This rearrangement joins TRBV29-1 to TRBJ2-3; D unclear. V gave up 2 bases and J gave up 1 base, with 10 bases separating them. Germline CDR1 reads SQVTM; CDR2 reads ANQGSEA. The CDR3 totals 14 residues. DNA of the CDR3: TGCAGCGTTGAACCGGCTTTCCGCACAGATACGCAGTATTTT. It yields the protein CSVEPAFRTDTQYF.

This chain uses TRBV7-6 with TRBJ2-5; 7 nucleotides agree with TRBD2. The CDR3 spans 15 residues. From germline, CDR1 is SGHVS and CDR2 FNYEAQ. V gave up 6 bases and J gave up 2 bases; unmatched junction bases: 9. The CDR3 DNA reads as TGTGCCAGCAGACCTTCTAGCGGAGTTCAAGAGACCCAGTACTTC. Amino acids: CASRPSSGVQETQYF. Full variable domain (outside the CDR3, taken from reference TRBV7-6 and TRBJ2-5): GAGVSQSPRYKVTKRGQDVALRCDPISGHVSLYWYRQALGQGPEFLTYFNYEAQQDKSGLPNDRFSAERPEGSISTLTIQRTEQRDSAMYRCASRPSSGVQETQYFGPGTRLLVL.

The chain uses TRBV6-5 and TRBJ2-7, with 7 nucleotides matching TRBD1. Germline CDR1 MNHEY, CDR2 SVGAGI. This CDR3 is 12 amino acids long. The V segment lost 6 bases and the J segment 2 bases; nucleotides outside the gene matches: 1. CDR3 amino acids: CASRTGTYEQYF. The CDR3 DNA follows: TGTGCCAGCAGGACAGGGACCTACGAGCAGTACTTC.

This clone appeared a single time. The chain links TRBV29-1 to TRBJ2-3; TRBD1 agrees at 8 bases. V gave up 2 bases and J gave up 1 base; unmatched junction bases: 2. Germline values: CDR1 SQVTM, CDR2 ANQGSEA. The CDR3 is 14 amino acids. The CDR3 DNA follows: TGCAGCGTTGAACAGGGACAGGGCACAGATACGCAGTATTTT. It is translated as CSVEQGQGTDTQYF.

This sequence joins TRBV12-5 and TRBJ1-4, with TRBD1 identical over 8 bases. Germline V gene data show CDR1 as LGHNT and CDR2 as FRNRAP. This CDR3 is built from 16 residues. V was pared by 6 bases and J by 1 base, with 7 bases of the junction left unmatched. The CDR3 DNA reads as TGTGCTAGTGGCCCGGGACAGGTTTTAACTAATGAAAAACTGTTTTTT. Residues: CASGPGQVLTNEKLFF.

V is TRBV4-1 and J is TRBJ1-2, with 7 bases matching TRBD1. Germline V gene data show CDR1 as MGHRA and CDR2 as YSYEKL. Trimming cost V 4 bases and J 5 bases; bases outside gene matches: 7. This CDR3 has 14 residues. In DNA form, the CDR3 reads TGCGCCAGCAGCCGAGGGGGCGGAGAGTATGGCTACACCTTC. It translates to CASSRGGGEYGYTF.

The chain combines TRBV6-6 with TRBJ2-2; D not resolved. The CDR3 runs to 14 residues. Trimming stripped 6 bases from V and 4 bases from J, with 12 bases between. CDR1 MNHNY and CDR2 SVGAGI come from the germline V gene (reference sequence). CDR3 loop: CASSFEMGTGELFF. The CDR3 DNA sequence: TGTGCCAGCAGCTTTGAAATGGGCACCGGGGAGCTGTTTTTT.

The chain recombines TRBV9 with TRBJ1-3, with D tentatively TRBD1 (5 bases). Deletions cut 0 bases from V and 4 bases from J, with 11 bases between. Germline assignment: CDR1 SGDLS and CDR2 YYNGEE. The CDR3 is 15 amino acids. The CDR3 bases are TGTGCCAGCAGCGTAGCTGGGGGGAACGGAAACACCATATATTTT. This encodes CASSVAGGNGNTIYF.

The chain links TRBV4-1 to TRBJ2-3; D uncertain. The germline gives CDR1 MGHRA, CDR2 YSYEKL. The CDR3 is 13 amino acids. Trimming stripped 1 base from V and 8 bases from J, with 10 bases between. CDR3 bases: TGCGCCAGCAGCCAAGTCGCTACCGGTACGCAGTATTTT. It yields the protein CASSQVATGTQYF.

CDR3 amino acids: CASSLMRQRPYEQYF. CDR3 in DNA: TGTGCCAGCAGCTTGATGAGACAGCGACCCTACGAGCAGTACTTC. V and J are TRBV7-8 and TRBJ2-7; weak D call: TRBD1 (5 bases). Between the trimmed V and J ends, which lost 3 bases and 2 bases, there was a span of 14 bases. Per the germline V gene, CDR1 is SGHVS and CDR2 is FQNEAQ. This CDR3 spans 15 amino acids.

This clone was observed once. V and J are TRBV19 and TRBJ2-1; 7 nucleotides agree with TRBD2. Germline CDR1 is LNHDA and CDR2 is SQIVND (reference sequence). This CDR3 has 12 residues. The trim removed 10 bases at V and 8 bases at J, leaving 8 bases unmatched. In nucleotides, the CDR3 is TGTGCCACCGCAGGACTAGTAGATGAGCAGTTCTTC. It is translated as CATAGLVDEQFF.